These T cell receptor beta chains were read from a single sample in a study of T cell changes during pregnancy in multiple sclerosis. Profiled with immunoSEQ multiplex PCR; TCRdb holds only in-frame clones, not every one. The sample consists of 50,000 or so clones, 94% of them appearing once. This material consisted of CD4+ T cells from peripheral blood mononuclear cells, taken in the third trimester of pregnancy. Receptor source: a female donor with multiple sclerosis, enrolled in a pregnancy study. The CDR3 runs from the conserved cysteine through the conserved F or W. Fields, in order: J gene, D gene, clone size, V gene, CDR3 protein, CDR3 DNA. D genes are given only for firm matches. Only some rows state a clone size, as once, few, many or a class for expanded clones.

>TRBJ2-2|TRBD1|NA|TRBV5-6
CASSLRQGRTGELFF
TGTGCCAGCAGCTTAAGACAGGGAAGAACCGGGGAGCTGTTTTTT
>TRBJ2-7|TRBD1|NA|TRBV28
CAIRRDRGYEQYF
TGTGCCATCCGCCGGGACAGGGGCTACGAGCAGTACTTC
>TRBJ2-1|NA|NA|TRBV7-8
CASSSRKGDEQFF
TGTGCCAGCAGCTCGCGGAAGGGGGATGAGCAGTTCTTC
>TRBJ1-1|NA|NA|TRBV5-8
CASNFRGTEAFF
TGTGCCAGCAACTTCAGGGGAACTGAAGCTTTCTTT
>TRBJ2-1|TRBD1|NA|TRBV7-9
CASRGQGPDNEQFF
TGTGCCAGCAGGGGACAGGGACCCGACAATGAGCAGTTCTTC
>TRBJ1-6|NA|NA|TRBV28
CASTRGSPLHF
TGTGCCAGCACTCGGGGTTCACCCCTCCACTTT
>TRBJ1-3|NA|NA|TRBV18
CASSPLVGETLTSRGNTIYF
TGTGCCAGCTCACCACTAGTAGGTGAGACCCTCACCTCGCGGGGAAACACCATATATTTT
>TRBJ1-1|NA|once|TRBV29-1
CSVGGGNTEAFF
TGCAGCGTTGGGGGGGGAAACACTGAAGCTTTCTTT
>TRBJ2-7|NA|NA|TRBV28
CASSFLYSSSSYEQYF
TGTGCCAGCAGTTTTTTATACTCGTCAAGCTCCTACGAGCAGTACTTC
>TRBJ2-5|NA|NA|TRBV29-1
CSGHRVETQYF
TGCAGCGGTCACAGGGTCGAGACCCAGTACTTC
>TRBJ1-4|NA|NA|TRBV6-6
CASSSEGRGEKLFF
TGTGCCAGCAGTTCCGAGGGGCGGGGTGAAAAACTGTTTTTT
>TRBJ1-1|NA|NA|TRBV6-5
CASSKTYMNTEAFF
TGTGCCAGCAGTAAGACATACATGAACACTGAAGCTTTCTTT
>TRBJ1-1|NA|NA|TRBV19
CASSMRFLNTEAFF
TGTGCCAGTAGTATGCGGTTCTTGAACACTGAAGCTTTCTTT